This T cell receptor beta chain appears in the sequencing data of a study of T cell responses to AZD1222 COVID-19 vaccine. General observations from the study: At 160-218 and 743-854, vaccine-associated CD4 TCRs were dominant, and they spanned spike. Repertoire collection took place solely once the T cell response had peaked. Clonal diversity may have been underestimated, and the donors were mostly white British, with more females than males.

Germline lookup yields CDR1 GTSNPN and CDR2 SVGIG (reference sequence). The CDR3 sequence is 13 residues long. V shed 5 bases and J shed 11 bases, with 21 bases lying between them. Points on this clone: Its antigen is as yet unknown.

Here immunoSEQ multiplex PCR was the method, and the copy in TCRdb shows in-frame clones only, minus some. The table shows about 70,000 clones, with approximately 88% occurring only once. The sequences come from peripheral blood, collected on day 0 of MenACWY control vaccination. V is TRBV30 and J is TRBJ1-1, with D possibly being TRBD1 (6 bases). The sequence was collected from an adult in good health. The DNA for the CDR3 is TGTGCCTGGCGCCTCCCGGGGGCCGGAGGGGCTTTCTTT. Protein sequence: CAWRLPGAGGAFF.